Listed here is a single TCR beta chain. Its target is not known. Other DNA sequences of this sample code for an identical CDR3. The CDR3 totals 13 residues. CDR1 and CDR2 (germline): LGHNT, FRNRAP. The J segment lost 4 bases and the V segment lost 6 bases, leaving 5 bases of the junction unmatched. This record comes from a study of T cells in narcolepsy. General observations from the study: No autoreactive T cell clone sequences appeared in some memory CD4+ repertoires.

Clones were sequenced by immunoSEQ multiplex PCR, and TCRdb holds only the in-frame ones, with some missing. Altogether about 35,000 clones are present, roughly 77% being singletons, with the ten largest covering roughly 2.5%. The V gene is TRBV12-5, the J gene TRBJ2-5; TRBD1 matches 7 bases. The sample consisted of memory (CD45RA-) CD4+ T cells from blood. The TCR comes from a human donor in good health. Written as DNA, the CDR3 is TGTGCTAGTGGACTGACAGGGCGAGAGACCCAGTACTTC. Translation gives CASGLTGRETQYF.